These 5 T cell receptor beta chains were sequenced from one sample in a study of CD8+ T cells in alopecia areata. RNA extraction was followed by reverse transcription into cDNA, which acted as the sequencing template. TCRdb keeps only in-frame clones here, not all; method: immunoSEQ multiplex PCR. The table has around 97,000 clones, less than 70% seen once. Sequencing input: CD4+ T cells sorted from blood. The receptors stem from a human donor in good health.

This CDR3 reads CASSYSIFETGAGYTF. In nucleotides, the CDR3 is TGTGCCAGCAGTTACTCGATCTTTGAGACAGGGGCTGGCTACACCTTC. The chain employs TRBV6-5 and TRBJ1-2; 8 nucleotides match TRBD1. CDR3 length equals 16 residues. The V and J ends lost 0 bases and 7 bases, in that order; junction bases with no gene match: 10. In germline, CDR1 is MNHEY, CDR2 SVGAGI.

The rearrangement links TRBV7-2 to TRBJ2-2, with D perhaps matching TRBD2 (6 bases). V gave up 2 bases and J gave up 5 bases, with 15 bases separating them. The CDR3 is made up of 16 amino acids. Germline CDR1 and CDR2: SGHTA and FQGNSA. The CDR3 region has the DNA TGTGCCAGCAGCTTACTGCCGAGCGGGTCAACCGGGGAGCTGTTTTTT. Translation gives CASSLLPSGSTGELFF.

The V and J genes are TRBV30 and TRBJ2-7; D remains ambiguous. Germline CDR1 reads GTSNPN; CDR2 reads SVGIG (reference sequence). CDR3 length: 11 amino acids. V lost 0 bases to trimming and J lost 5 bases, with 5 bases between them. The CDR3, as DNA: TGTGCCTGGAGTGTACTCCACGAGCAGTACTTC. It is translated as CAWSVLHEQYF.

The chain links TRBV6-5 to TRBJ1-1; 10 positions match TRBD1. The CDR3 covers 13 residues. The germline gives CDR1 MNHEY, CDR2 SVGAGI. Losses at the gene ends were 6 bases for V and 5 bases for J; bases not matched to a gene: 3. The DNA for the CDR3 is TGTGCCAGCAGAAGACAGGGGGCAACTGAAGCTTTCTTT. Amino acids: CASRRQGATEAFF.

This clone was seen more than once but under ten times. The chain employs TRBV5-1 and TRBJ2-5; D uncertain. The V end lost 0 bases, the J end lost 5 bases, and 20 bases lay between the germline ends. Germline assignment: CDR1 SGHRS and CDR2 YFSETQ. CDR3 size: 17 residues. Here the CDR3 reads CASSLAPLGVGWETQYF. The DNA of the CDR3 is TGCGCCAGCAGCTTGGCCCCCCTAGGAGTAGGATGGGAGACCCAGTACTTC.